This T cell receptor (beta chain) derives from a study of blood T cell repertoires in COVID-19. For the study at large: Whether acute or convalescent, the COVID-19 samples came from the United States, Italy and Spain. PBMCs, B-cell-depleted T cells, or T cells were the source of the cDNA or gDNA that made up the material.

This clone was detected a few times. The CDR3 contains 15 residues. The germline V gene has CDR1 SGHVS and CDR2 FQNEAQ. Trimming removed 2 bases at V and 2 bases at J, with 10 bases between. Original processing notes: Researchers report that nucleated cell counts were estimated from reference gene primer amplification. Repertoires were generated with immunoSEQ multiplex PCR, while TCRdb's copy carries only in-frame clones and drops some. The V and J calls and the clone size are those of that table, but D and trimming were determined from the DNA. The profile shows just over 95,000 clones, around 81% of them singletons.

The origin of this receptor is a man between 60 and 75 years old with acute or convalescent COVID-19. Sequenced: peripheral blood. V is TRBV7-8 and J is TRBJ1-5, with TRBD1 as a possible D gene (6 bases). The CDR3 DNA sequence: TGTGCCAGCAGCTTAAGGGGGAGAGGCAATCAGCCCCAGCATTTT. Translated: CASSLRGRGNQPQHF.